A few counts support the clone carrying this TCR beta chain. Per germline, CDR1 DFQATT and CDR2 SNEGSKA (reference sequence). The CDR3 totals 13 residues. Trimming shortened V by 6 bases and J by 0 bases, and 9 bases separated the two germline ends. The entry originates in a study of blood T cells in healthy people across ages. Donation came from healthy Caucasian individuals in Russia who were aged 6 to 90. A J-beta primer mix and a sample-barcoded 5' primer were used in a second PCR of roughly 7 to 12 cycles. TCRdb re-derived calls from the 5' RACE reads in MiXCR, one entry per CDR3 protein. This table holds about 1.5 million distinct CDR3 sequences, roughly 40% found once.

The receptor was isolated from a woman aged 18 to 35 in good health. The chain has TRBV20-1 and TRBJ1-5; TRBD1 is a possible D gene (6 bases). Input material: blood. The CDR3 DNA sequence: TGCAGTGCGAAGGGGGATAGCAATCAGCCCCAGCATTTT. This translates into CSAKGDSNQPQHF.